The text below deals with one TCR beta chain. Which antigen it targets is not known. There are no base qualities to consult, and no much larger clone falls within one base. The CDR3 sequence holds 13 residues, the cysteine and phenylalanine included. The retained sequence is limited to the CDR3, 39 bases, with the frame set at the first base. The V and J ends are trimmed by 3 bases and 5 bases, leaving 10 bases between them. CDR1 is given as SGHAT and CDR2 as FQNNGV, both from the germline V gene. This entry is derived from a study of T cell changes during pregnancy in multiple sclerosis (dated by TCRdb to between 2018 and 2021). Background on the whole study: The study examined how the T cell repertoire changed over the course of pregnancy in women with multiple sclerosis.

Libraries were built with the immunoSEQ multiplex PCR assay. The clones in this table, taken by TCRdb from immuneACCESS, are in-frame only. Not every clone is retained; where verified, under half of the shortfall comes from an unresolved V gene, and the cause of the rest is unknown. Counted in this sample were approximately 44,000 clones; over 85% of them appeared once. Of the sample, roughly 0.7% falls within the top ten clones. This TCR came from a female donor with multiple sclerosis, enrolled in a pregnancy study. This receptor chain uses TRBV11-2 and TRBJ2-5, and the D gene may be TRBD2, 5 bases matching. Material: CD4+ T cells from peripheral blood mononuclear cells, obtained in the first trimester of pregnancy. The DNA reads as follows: TGTGCCAGCAGCTTTGCCGGGAAGGAGACCCAGTACTTC. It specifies CASSFAGKETQYF.